This section outlines one T cell receptor beta chain sequence together with its context. CDR1 and CDR2 (germline): SNHLY, FYNNEI. The CDR3 is 14 residues long. Trimming removed 4 bases at V and 7 bases at J, with 16 bases between. The data were obtained in a study of blood T cell repertoires in COVID-19. Study-wide background: COVID-19 samples, acute and convalescent, were from the United States, Italy and Spain.

The repertoire was sequenced with immunoSEQ multiplex PCR; TCRdb's copy has only in-frame clones and lacks some. The data show approximately 150,000 clones, 88% seen once. This TCR was sampled from a man aged 45-65 years who had recovered from COVID-19. The material sequenced was peripheral blood. V gene TRBV2 combines with J gene TRBJ2-5; perhaps TRBD2 as D (5 bases). The CDR3 sequence is CASSAEDGRRTQYF. The CDR3 coding sequence is TGTGCCAGCAGTGCGGAGGACGGCCGGAGGACCCAGTACTTC.